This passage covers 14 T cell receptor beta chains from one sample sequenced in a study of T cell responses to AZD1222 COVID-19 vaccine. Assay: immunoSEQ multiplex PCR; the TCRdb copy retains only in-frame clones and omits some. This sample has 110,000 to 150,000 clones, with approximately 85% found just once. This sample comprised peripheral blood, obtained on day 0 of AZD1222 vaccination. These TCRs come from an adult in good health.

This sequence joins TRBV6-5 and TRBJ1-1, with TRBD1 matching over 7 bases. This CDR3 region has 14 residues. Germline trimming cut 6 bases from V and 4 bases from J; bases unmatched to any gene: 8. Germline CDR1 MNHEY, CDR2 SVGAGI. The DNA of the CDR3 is TGTGCCAGCAGCAGGGGGGCGGTCGGCACTGAAGCTTTCTTT. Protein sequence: CASSRGAVGTEAFF.

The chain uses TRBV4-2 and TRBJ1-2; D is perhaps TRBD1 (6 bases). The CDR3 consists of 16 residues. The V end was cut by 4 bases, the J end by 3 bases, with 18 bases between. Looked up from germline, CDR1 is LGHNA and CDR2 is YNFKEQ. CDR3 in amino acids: CASSLGLAGEYYGYTF. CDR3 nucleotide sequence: TGTGCCAGCAGCCTAGGTTTAGCAGGGGAGTACTATGGCTACACCTTC.

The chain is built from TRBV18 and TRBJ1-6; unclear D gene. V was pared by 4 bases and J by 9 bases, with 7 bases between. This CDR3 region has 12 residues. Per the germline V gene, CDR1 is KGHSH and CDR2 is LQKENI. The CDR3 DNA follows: TGTGCCAGCTCACTAGAGGCTTCACCCCTCCACTTT. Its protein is CASSLEASPLHF.

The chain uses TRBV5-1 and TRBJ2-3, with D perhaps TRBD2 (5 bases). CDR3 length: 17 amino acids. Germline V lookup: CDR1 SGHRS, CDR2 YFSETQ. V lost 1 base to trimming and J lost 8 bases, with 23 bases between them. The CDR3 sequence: CASSLYPGAPGGGTQYF. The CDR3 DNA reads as TGCGCCAGCAGCTTGTACCCCGGAGCGCCCGGAGGAGGTACGCAGTATTTT.

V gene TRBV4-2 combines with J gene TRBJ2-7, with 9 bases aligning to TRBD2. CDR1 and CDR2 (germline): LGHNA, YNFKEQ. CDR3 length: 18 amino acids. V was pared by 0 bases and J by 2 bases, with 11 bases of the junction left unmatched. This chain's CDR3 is CASSQDMSGRSTAYEQYF. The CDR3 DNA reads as TGTGCCAGCAGCCAAGATATGAGCGGGAGGAGTACGGCCTACGAGCAGTACTTC.

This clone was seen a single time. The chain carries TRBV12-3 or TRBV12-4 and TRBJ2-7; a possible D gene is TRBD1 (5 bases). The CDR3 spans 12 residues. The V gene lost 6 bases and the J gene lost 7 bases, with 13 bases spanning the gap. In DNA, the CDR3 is TGTGCCAGCAGGGACGGACATGTTGAGCAGTACTTC. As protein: CASRDGHVEQYF.

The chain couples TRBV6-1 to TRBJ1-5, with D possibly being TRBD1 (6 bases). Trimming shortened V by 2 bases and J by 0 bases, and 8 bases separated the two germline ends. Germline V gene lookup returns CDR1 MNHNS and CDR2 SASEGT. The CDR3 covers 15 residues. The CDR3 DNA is TGTGCCAGCAGTGAACAGGGGTTTAGCAATCAGCCCCAGCATTTT. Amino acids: CASSEQGFSNQPQHF.

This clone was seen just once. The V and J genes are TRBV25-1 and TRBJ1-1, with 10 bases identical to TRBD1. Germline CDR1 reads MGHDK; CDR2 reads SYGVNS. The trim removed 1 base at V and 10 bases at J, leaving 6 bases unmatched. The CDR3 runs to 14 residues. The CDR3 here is CASSELTGGRAAFF. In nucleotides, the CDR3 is TGTGCCAGCAGTGAATTGACAGGGGGCAGGGCAGCTTTCTTT.

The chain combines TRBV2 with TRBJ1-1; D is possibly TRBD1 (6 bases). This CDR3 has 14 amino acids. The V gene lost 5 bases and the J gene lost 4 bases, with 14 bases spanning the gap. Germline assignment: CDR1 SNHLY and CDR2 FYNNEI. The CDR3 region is CASSFTGRGTEAFF. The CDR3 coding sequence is TGTGCCAGCAGTTTTACAGGGCGGGGCACTGAAGCTTTCTTT.

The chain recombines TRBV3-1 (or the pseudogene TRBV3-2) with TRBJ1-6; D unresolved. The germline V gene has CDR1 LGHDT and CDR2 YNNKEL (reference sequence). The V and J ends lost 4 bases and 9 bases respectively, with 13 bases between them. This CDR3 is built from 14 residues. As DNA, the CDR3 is TGTGCCAGCAGCCGGGGAGGGTTGAGTTCACCCCTCCACTTT. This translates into CASSRGGLSSPLHF.

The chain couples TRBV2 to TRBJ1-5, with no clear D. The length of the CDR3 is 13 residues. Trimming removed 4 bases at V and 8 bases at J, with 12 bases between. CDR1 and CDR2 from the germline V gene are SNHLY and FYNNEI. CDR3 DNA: TGTGCCAGCAGTGGAGGCGGTGCAAAGCCCCAGCATTTT. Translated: CASSGGGAKPQHF. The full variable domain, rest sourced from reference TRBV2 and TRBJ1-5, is EPEVTQTPSHQVTQMGQEVILRCVPISNHLYFYWYRQILGQKVEFLVSFYNNEISEKSEIFDDQFSVERPDGSNFTLKIRSTKLEDSAMYFCASSGGGAKPQHFGDGTRLSIL.

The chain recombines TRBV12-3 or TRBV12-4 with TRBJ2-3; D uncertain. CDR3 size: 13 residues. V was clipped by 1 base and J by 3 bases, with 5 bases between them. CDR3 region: CASSLDPTDTQYF. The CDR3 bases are TGTGCCAGCAGTTTAGATCCTACAGATACGCAGTATTTT.

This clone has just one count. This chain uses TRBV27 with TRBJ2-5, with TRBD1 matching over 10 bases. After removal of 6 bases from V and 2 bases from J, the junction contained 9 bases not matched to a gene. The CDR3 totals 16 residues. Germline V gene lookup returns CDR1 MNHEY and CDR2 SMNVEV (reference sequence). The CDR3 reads CASSRQGAQGQETQYF. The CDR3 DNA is TGTGCCAGCAGCAGACAGGGGGCGCAAGGACAAGAGACCCAGTACTTC.

The CDR3 region is CASRATDTQYF. CDR3 nucleotides: TGTGCCAGCAGGGCCACAGATACGCAGTATTTT. V and J are TRBV6-6 and TRBJ2-3, with unresolved D. The germline CDR1 and CDR2 sequences are MNHNY and SVGAGI (reference sequence). V was cut by 6 bases and J by 2 bases, with 3 bases left in between. CDR3 size: 11 residues.